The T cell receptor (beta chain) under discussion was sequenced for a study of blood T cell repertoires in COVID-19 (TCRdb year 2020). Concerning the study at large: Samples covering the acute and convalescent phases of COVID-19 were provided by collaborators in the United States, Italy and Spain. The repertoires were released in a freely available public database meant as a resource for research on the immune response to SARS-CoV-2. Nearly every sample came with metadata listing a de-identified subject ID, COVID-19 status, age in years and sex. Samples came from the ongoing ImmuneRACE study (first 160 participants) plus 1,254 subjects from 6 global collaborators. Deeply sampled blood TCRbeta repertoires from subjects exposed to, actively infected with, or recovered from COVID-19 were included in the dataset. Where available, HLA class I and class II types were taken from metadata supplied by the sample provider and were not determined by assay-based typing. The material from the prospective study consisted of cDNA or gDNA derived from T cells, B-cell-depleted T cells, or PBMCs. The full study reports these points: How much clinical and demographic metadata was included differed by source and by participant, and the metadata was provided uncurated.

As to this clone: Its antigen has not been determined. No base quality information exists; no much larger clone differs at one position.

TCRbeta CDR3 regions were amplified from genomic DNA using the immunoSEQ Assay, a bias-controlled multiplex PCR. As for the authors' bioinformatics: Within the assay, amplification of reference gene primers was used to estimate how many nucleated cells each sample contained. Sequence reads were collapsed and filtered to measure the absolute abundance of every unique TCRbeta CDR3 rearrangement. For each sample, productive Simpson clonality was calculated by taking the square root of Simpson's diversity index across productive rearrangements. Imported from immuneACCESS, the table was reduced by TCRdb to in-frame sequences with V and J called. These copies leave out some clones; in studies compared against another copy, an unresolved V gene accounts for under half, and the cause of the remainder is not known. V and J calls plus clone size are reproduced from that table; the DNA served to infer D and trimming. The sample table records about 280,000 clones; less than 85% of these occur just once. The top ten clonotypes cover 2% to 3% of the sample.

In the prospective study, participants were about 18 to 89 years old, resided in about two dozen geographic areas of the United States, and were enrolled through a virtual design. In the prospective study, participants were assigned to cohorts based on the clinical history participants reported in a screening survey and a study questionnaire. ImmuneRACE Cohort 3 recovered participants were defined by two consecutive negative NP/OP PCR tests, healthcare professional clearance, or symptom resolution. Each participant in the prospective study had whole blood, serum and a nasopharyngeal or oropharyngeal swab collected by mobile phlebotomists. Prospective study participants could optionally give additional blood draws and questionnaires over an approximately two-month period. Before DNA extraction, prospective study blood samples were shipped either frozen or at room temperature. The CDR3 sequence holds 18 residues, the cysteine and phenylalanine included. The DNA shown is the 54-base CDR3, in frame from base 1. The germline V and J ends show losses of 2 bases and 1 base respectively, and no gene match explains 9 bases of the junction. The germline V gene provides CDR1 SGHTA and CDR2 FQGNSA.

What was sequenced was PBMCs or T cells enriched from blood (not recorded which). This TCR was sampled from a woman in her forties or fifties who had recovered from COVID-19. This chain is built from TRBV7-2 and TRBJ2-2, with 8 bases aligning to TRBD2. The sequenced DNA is TGTGCCAGCAGCTTACAGCTTATTACTAGCGGGAACACCGGGGAGCTGTTTTTT. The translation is CASSLQLITSGNTGELFF.